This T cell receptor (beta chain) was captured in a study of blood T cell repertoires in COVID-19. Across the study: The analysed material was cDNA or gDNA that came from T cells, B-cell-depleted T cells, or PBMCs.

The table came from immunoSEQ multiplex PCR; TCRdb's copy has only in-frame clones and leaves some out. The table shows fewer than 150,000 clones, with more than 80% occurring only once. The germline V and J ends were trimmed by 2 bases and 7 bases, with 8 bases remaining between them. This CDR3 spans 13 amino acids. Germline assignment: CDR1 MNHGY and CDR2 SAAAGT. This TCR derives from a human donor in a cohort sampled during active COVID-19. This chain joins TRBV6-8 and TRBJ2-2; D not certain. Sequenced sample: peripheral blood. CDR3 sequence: CASSYTRGGELFF. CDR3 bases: TGTGCCAGCAGTTACACTCGAGGCGGGGAGCTGTTTTTT.